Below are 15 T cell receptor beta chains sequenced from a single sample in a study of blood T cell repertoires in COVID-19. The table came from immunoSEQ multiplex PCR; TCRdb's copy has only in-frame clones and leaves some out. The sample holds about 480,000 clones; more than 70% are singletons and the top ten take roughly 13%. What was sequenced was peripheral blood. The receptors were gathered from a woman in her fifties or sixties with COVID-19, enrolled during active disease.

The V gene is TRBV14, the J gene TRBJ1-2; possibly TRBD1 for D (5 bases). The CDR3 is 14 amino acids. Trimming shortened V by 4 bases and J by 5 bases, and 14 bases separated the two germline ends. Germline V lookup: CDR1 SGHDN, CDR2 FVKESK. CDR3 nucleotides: TGTGCCAGCAGCCCAACAGGACTAGGGTATGGCTACACCTTC. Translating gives CASSPTGLGYGYTF.

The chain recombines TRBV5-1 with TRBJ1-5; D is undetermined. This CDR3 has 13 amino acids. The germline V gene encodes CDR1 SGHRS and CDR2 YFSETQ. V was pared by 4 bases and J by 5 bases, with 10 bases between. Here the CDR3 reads CASSPDIYQPQHF. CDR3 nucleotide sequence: TGCGCCAGCAGCCCCGACATCTATCAGCCCCAGCATTTT.

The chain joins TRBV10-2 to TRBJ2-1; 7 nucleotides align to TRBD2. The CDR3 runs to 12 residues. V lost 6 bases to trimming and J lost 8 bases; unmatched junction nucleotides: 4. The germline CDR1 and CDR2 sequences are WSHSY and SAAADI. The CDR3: CASRPGRDEQFF. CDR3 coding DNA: TGCGCCAGCAGACCTGGGAGGGATGAGCAGTTCTTC.

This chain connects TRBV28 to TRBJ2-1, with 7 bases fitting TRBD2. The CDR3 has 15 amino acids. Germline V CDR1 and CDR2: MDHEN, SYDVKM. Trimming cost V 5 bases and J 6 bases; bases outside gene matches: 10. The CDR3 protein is CASSPQETSSNEQFF. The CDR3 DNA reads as TGTGCCAGCAGTCCTCAAGAGACTAGCAGCAATGAGCAGTTCTTC.

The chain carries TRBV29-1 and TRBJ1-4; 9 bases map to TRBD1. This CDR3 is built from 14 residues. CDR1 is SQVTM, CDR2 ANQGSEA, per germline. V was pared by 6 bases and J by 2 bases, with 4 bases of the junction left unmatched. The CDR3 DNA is TGCAGCGTACAGGGGGCAGGGACTAATGAAAAACTGTTTTTT. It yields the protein CSVQGAGTNEKLFF.

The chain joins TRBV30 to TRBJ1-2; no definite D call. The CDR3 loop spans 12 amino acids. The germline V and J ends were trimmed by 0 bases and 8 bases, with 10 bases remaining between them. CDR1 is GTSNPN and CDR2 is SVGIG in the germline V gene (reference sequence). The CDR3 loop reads CAWSVSGKGYTF. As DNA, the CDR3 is TGTGCCTGGAGTGTTTCGGGAAAAGGCTACACCTTC. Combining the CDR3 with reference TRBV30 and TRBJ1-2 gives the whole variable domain SQTIHQWPATLVQPVGSPLSLECTVEGTSNPNLYWYRQAAGRGLQLLFYSVGIGQISSEVPQNLSASRPQDRQFILSSKKLLLSDSGFYLCAWSVSGKGYTFGSGTRLTVV.

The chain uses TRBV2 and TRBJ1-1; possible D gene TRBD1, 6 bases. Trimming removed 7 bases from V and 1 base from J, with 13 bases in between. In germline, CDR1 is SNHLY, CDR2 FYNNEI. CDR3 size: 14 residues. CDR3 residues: CASTVQGGNTEAFF. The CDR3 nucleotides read TGTGCCAGCACCGTACAGGGCGGGAACACTGAAGCTTTCTTT. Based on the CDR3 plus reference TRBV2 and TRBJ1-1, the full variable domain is EPEVTQTPSHQVTQMGQEVILRCVPISNHLYFYWYRQILGQKVEFLVSFYNNEISEKSEIFDDQFSVERPDGSNFTLKIRSTKLEDSAMYFCASTVQGGNTEAFFGQGTRLTVV.

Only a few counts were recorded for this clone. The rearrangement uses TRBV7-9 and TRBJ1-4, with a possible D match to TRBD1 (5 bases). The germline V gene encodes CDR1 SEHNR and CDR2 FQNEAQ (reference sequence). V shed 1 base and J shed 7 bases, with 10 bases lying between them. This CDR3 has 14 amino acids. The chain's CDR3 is CASSLVGGGEKLFF. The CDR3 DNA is TGTGCCAGCAGCTTAGTGGGGGGAGGTGAAAAACTGTTTTTT.

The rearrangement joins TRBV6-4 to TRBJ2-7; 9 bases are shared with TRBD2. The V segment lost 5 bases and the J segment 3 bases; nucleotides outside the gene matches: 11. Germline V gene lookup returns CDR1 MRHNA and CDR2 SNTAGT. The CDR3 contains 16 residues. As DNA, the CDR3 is TGTGCCAGCAGTCTTCTGCCGGCTAGCGGGGTCTACGAGCAGTACTTC. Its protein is CASSLLPASGVYEQYF.

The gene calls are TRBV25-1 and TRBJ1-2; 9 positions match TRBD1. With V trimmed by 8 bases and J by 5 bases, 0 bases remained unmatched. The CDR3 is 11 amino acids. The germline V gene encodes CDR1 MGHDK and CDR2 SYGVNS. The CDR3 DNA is TGTGCCAGCGGACAGGGGTATGGCTACACCTTC. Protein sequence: CASGQGYGYTF.

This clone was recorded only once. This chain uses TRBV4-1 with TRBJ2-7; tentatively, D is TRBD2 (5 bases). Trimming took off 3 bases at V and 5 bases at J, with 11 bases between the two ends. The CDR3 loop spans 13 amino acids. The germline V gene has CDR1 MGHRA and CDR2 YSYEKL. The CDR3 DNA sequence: TGCGCCAGCAGCCACGGAAGAGGGAACGAGCAGTACTTC. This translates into CASSHGRGNEQYF.

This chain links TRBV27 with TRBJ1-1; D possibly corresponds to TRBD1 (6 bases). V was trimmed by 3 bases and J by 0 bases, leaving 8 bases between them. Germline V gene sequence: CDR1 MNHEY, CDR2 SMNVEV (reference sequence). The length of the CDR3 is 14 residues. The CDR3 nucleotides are TGTGCCAGCAGTTTCAGGGGTCTGAACACTGAAGCTTTCTTT. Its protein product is CASSFRGLNTEAFF.

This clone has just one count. CDR3 loop: CASSEQATNEKLFF. The CDR3 DNA reads as TGTGCCAGCAGTGAGCAGGCAACTAATGAAAAACTGTTTTTT. This rearrangement joins TRBV25-1 to TRBJ1-4; D ambiguous. Germline V gene lookup returns CDR1 MGHDK and CDR2 SYGVNS. This CDR3 spans 14 amino acids. The germline V and J ends were trimmed by 3 bases and 0 bases, with 5 bases remaining between them.

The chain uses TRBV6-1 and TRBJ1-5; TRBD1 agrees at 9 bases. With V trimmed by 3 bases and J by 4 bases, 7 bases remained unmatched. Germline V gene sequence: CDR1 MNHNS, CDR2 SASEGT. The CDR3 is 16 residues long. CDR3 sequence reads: CASSDRDRVMNQPQHF. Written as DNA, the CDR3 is TGTGCCAGCAGTGACAGGGACAGGGTAATGAATCAGCCCCAGCATTTT.

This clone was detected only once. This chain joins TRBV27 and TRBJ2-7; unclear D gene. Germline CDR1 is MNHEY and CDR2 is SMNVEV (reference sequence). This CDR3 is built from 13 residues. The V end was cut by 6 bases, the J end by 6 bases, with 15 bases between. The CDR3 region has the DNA TGTGCCAGCAGCCTATCCGGTCCCCCCGAGCAGTACTTC. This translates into CASSLSGPPEQYF.